The 13 T cell receptor beta chains in this list originate from one sample, sequenced in a study of Ad26.COV2.S vaccination and SARS-CoV-2 variants. Treatment specified: roughly 19 received Ad26.COV2.S at low or high dose, single or two shots; 5 received placebo; per-sample allocation not given. Sampling was done on day 63 after the first vaccine or placebo injection. Profiled with immunoSEQ multiplex PCR; TCRdb holds only in-frame clones, not every one. The table lists some 640,000 clones, roughly 90% of them singletons. Material: peripheral blood, obtained in a trial of Ad26.COV2.S vaccine versus placebo. The source of these receptors is a person between 18 and 65 years old who received the Ad26.COV2.S COVID-19 vaccine or a placebo.

There are many counts of this clone. This chain uses TRBV24-1 with TRBJ2-7; 13 bases agree with TRBD2. V trimming: 2 bases; J trimming: 5 bases; junction bases outside the gene matches: 5. The CDR3 runs to 16 residues. CDR1 is KGHDR, CDR2 SFDVKD, per germline. CDR3 coding DNA: TGTGCCACCAGTGATTCCGGGACTAGCGGGATTAACGAGCAGTACTTC. The encoded protein is CATSDSGTSGINEQYF.

The V and J genes are TRBV30 and TRBJ2-6, with D possibly being TRBD1 (5 bases). V was shortened by 5 bases and J by 0 bases, with 20 bases between the two germline ends. Germline V gene lookup returns CDR1 GTSNPN and CDR2 SVGIG (reference sequence). The CDR3 sequence is 18 residues long. The CDR3 here is CAWALGDRLYSGANVLTF. The CDR3, as DNA: TGTGCCTGGGCGCTCGGAGACAGACTTTACTCTGGGGCCAACGTCCTGACTTTC.

The genes are TRBV2 and TRBJ1-1, with TRBD1 matching 9 bases. The CDR3 totals 13 residues. J was trimmed by 6 bases and V by 4 bases; bases with no gene match: 3. Germline CDR1 reads SNHLY; CDR2 reads FYNNEI. The CDR3 coding sequence is TGTGCCAGCAGTGGGGACAGGGCGGCTGAAGCTTTCTTT. Protein sequence: CASSGDRAAEAFF.

The V and J genes are TRBV5-8 and TRBJ2-5; the match to TRBD1 covers 7 bases. Germline assignment: CDR1 SGHTS and CDR2 YDEGEE. V shed 2 bases, J shed 5 bases, and the junction held 9 bases outside the gene matches. This CDR3 spans 15 amino acids. Here the CDR3 reads CASSFGQDRRETQYF. The CDR3 DNA follows: TGTGCCAGCAGCTTCGGACAGGATAGGCGGGAGACCCAGTACTTC. The variable domain in full, completed from reference TRBV5-8 and TRBJ2-5, reads EAGVTQSPTHLIKTRGQQATLRCSPISGHTSVYWYQQALGLGLQFLLWYDEGEERNRGNFPPRFSGRQFPNYSSELNVNALELEDSALYLCASSFGQDRRETQYFGPGTRLLVL.

The gene calls are TRBV19 and TRBJ1-6; D gene uncertain. The CDR3 covers 13 residues. Germline CDR1 and CDR2: LNHDA and SQIVND (reference sequence). V shed 5 bases and J shed 17 bases, with 19 bases lying between them. The CDR3 bases are TGTGCCAGTAGTGCCGGGAGGCCAGAGCCCTTCCACTTT. It encodes CASSAGRPEPFHF. The full variable domain, its missing parts supplied by reference TRBV19 and TRBJ1-6, is DGGITQSPKYLFRKEGQNVTLSCEQNLNHDAMYWYRQDPGQGLRLIYYSQIVNDFQKGDIAEGYSVSREKKESFPLTVTSAQKNPTAFYLCASSAGRPEPFHFGNGTRLTVT.

The chain joins TRBV5-8 to TRBJ2-3; D is perhaps TRBD1 (5 bases). This CDR3 contains 13 residues. Trimming removed 7 bases from V and 2 bases from J, with 11 bases in between. The V gene's germline CDR1 is SGHTS and CDR2 YDEGEE. CDR3 sequence reads: CASGRQITDTQYF. As DNA, the CDR3 is TGTGCCAGCGGCAGACAGATCACAGATACGCAGTATTTT.

The chain combines TRBV4-3 with TRBJ2-2; perhaps TRBD2 as D (7 bases). This CDR3 spans 15 amino acids. CDR1 LGHNA and CDR2 YSLEER come from the germline V gene. Between the trimmed V and J ends, which lost 5 bases and 3 bases, there was a span of 13 bases. CDR3 sequence reads: CASSGRGGYTGELFF. In DNA, the CDR3 is TGCGCCAGCAGCGGAAGGGGGGGATACACCGGGGAGCTGTTTTTT.

The chain carries TRBV20-1 and TRBJ2-1; 8 bases are shared with TRBD2. This CDR3 is built from 16 residues. V lost 3 bases and J lost 4; bases outside the gene matches: 11. CDR1 and CDR2 from the germline V gene are DFQATT and SNEGSKA (reference sequence). CDR3 nucleotides: TGCAGTGCTAGTGGGACCCCATTAGCGGGGTACAATGAGCAGTTCTTC. It encodes CSASGTPLAGYNEQFF.

This rearrangement joins TRBV19 to TRBJ2-1; tentative D call: TRBD1 (6 bases). Looked up from germline, CDR1 is LNHDA and CDR2 is SQIVND (reference sequence). The CDR3 is 13 amino acids. V was trimmed by 10 bases and J by 1 base, leaving 11 bases between them. CDR3 region: CATSDRSYNEQFF. In nucleotides, the CDR3 is TGTGCCACCTCGGACAGATCCTACAATGAGCAGTTCTTC. Drawing the rest from reference TRBV19 and TRBJ2-1, the complete variable domain is DGGITQSPKYLFRKEGQNVTLSCEQNLNHDAMYWYRQDPGQGLRLIYYSQIVNDFQKGDIAEGYSVSREKKESFPLTVTSAQKNPTAFYLCATSDRSYNEQFFGPGTRLTVL.

V and J are TRBV19 and TRBJ2-1; 8 positions agree with TRBD1. The CDR3 length is 16 residues. Per germline, CDR1 LNHDA and CDR2 SQIVND (reference sequence). After removal of 6 bases from V and 4 bases from J, the junction contained 11 bases not matched to a gene. The CDR3 loop reads CASSRYRDRPYNEQFF. CDR3 nucleotides: TGTGCCAGTAGCAGATACCGGGACAGGCCATACAATGAGCAGTTCTTC.

This clone was counted a few times. V usage is TRBV7-9 and J usage is TRBJ2-2; D is unresolved. The V end lost 8 bases, the J end lost 5 bases, and 12 bases lay between the germline ends. This CDR3 has 13 amino acids. Germline V lookup: CDR1 SEHNR, CDR2 FQNEAQ (reference sequence). The CDR3 spells CASRPQETGELFF. The CDR3 region has the DNA TGTGCCAGCCGCCCTCAGGAGACCGGGGAGCTGTTTTTT.

The CDR3 nucleotides are TGTGCCAGCAGTTACGGCGAGCCGGGGGGGAGGTACAATGAGCAGTTCTTC. Translation gives CASSYGEPGGRYNEQFF. The chain combines TRBV6-2 or TRBV6-3 with TRBJ2-1; 8 bases line up with TRBD2. The V and J ends lost 2 bases and 4 bases, in that order; junction bases with no gene match: 10. There are 17 residues in the CDR3. CDR1 and CDR2 (germline): MNHEY, SVGEGT.

This clone was observed once. The chain employs TRBV3-1 (or the pseudogene TRBV3-2) and TRBJ1-3; no clear D gene. Per germline, CDR1 LGHDT and CDR2 YNNKEL (reference sequence). The CDR3 runs 13 residues. V dropped 3 bases and J dropped 2 bases, with 5 bases sitting between them. Here the CDR3 DNA reads TGTGCCAGCAGCCAGGTACCTGGAAACACCATATATTTT. Protein product: CASSQVPGNTIYF.